The TCR beta chain described here comes from a study of PD-1 blockade in classical Hodgkin lymphoma. With regard to this clone: No antigen is known for it.

General study results and limits: Healthy donors were reported to have higher baseline TCR diversity than newly diagnosed patients.

Profiling relied on immunoSEQ multiplex PCR, and the TCRdb table lists in-frame clones only, not all of them. The data show 95,000 to 100,000 clones, 75% to 90% seen once. Each of the patients experienced relapse following autologous stem cell transplantation, and their brentuximab vedotin exposure differed. Patients reached a best response of complete response, partial response or progressive disease. Germline CDR1 GTSNPN, CDR2 SVGIG (reference sequence). The CDR3 sequence is 14 residues long. The J segment lost 6 bases and the V segment lost 8 bases, leaving 14 bases of the junction unmatched. The sequence derives from a human donor with classical Hodgkin lymphoma. Sample: peripheral blood mononuclear cells (PBMCs), taken before the second cycle of nivolumab. This rearrangement joins TRBV30 to TRBJ1-2, with 8 bases lining up with TRBD1. The CDR3 bases are TGTGCCGGTCCCGGACAGGGCCTCCTCGATGGCTACACCTTC. Translated: CAGPGQGLLDGYTF.